Described below is a single T cell receptor beta chain sequence and its context. Its cognate antigen is unknown. The sample originates from a study of cytomegalovirus exposure and HLA in healthy donors. Study-wide points: In a later analysis, HLA-associated beta chains showed higher expansion and lower generation probabilities than comparable chains.

The germline CDR1 and CDR2 sequences are SGHTA and FQGTGA. The CDR3 is 13 residues long. The ends were cut back, 8 bases at V and 0 bases at J, with 10 bases in the middle. The PCR made use of 60 Vbeta and 13 Jbeta primers. Clones were sequenced by immunoSEQ multiplex PCR, and TCRdb holds only the in-frame ones, with some missing. The sample shows about 62,000 clones, approximately 89% of them seen only once. V gene TRBV7-3 combines with J gene TRBJ1-1; D might be TRBD1 (5 bases). The origin of this receptor is a man aged 18 to 35 in good health and CMV-seronegative. Source material: PBMCs. The CDR3 sequence: CASRGGMNTEAFF. CDR3 DNA sequence: TGTGCCAGCCGGGGGGGGATGAACACTGAAGCTTTCTTT.